What follows is one T cell receptor beta chain and its context. Original data processing: Estimation of nucleated cell counts was performed using reference gene primer amplification. Libraries were prepared by immunoSEQ multiplex PCR; TCRdb keeps only in-frame clonotypes and omits some of them. For V, J and clone size, that table is used; D and trimming come from the DNA. Of 200,000 to 250,000 clones listed, 80% to 90% were seen once; the top ten hold 7% to 9%. This entry belongs to a study of blood T cell repertoires in COVID-19. This receptor was identified in a young man in a cohort exposed to, infected with or recovered from COVID-19 (not recorded which). The sequenced sample consisted of PBMCs or T cells enriched from blood (not recorded which).

CDR3 protein: CASSQGGGPERAFF. The CDR3 bases are TGTGCCAGCAGCCAAGGGGGGGGACCCGAGCGGGCTTTCTTT. V and J are TRBV3-1 (or the pseudogene TRBV3-2) and TRBJ1-1; TRBD1 is a possible D gene (5 bases). The CDR3 is made up of 14 amino acids. With 1 base removed from V and 11 bases from J, the gap between germline ends came to 17 bases. From germline, CDR1 is LGHDT and CDR2 YNNKEL (reference sequence).